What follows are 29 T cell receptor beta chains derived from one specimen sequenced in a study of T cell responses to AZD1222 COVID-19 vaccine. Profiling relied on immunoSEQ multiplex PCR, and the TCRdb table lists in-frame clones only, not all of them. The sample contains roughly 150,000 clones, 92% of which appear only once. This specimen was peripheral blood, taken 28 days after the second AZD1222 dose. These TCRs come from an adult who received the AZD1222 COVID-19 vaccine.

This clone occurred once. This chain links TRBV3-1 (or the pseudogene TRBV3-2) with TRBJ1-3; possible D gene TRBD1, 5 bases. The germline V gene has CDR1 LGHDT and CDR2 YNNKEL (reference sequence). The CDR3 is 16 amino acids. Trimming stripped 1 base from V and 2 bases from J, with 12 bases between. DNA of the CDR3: TGTGCCAGCAGCCAAGGGCTGGGGGGGACTGGAAACACCATATATTTT. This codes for CASSQGLGGTGNTIYF.

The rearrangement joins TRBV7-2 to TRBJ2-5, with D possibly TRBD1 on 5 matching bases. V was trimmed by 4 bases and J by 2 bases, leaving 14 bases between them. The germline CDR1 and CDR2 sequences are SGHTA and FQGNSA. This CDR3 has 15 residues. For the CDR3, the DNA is TGTGCCAGCAGCTCCGACAGAACCGTACAAGAGACCCAGTACTTC. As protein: CASSSDRTVQETQYF.

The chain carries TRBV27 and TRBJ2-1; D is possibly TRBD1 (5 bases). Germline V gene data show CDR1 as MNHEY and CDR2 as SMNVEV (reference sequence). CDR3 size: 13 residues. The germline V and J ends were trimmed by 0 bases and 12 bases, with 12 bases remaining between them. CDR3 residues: CASSLSGADSQFF. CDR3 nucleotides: TGTGCCAGCAGTTTATCAGGGGCCGATTCGCAGTTCTTC.

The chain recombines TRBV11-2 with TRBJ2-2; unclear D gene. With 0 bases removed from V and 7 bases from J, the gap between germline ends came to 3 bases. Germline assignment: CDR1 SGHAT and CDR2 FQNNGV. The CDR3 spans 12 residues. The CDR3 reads CASSLDLGELFF. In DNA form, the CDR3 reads TGTGCCAGCAGCTTAGATCTCGGGGAGCTGTTTTTT.

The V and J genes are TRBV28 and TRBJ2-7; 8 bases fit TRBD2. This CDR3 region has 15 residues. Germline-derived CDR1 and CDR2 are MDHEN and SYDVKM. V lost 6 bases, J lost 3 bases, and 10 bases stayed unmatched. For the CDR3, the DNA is TGTGCCAGCAGCCAAGGCGGGACTAGTATCTACGAGCAGTACTTC. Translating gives CASSQGGTSIYEQYF.

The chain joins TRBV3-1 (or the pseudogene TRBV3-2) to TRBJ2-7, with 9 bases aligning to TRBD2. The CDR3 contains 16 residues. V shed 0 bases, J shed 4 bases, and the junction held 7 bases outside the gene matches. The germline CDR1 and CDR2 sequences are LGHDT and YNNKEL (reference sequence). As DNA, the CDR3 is TGTGCCAGCAGCCAAGATCCGTGGACTAGCGAATACGAGCAGTACTTC. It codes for CASSQDPWTSEYEQYF.

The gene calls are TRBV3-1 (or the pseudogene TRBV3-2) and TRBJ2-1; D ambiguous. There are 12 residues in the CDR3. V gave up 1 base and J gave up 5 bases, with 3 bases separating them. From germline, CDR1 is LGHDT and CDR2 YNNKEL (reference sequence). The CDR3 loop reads CASSQVDNEQFF. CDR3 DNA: TGTGCCAGCAGCCAAGTCGACAATGAGCAGTTCTTC.

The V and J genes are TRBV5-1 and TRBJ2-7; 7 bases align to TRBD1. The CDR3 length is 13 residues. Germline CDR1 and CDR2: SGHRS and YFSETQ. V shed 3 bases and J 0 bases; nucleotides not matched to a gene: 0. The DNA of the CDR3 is TGCGCCAGCAGCTGGGACAGCTCCTACGAGCAGTACTTC. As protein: CASSWDSSYEQYF.

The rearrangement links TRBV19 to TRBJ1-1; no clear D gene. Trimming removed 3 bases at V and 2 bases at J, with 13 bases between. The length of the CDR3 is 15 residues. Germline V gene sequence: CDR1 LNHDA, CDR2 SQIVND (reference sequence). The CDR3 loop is CASSIGFGINTEAFF. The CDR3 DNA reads TGTGCCAGTAGTATCGGATTTGGCATCAACACTGAAGCTTTCTTT.

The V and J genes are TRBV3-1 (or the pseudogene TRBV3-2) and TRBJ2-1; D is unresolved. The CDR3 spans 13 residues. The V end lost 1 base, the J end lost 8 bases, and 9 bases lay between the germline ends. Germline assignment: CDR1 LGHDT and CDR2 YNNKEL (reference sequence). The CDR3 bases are TGTGCCAGCAGCCAAGTAAACAACTATGAGCAGTTCTTC. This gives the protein CASSQVNNYEQFF.

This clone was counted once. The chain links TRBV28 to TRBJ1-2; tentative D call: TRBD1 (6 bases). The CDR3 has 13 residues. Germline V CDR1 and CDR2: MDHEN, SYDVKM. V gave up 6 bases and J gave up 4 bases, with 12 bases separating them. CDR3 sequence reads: CASRPRGGYGYTF. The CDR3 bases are TGTGCCAGCAGACCGAGAGGGGGCTATGGCTACACCTTC.

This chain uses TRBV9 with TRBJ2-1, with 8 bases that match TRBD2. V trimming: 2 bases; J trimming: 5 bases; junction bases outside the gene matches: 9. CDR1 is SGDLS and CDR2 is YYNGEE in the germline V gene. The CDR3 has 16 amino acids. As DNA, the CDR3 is TGTGCCAGCAGCGTGGAGGGTAGCGGGAAGGACAATGAGCAGTTCTTC. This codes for CASSVEGSGKDNEQFF.

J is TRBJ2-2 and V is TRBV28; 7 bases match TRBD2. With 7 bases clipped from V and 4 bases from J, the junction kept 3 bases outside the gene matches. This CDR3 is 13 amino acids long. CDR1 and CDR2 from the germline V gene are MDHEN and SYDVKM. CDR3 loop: CASKTGGTGELFF. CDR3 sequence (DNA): TGTGCCAGCAAAACGGGAGGCACCGGGGAGCTGTTTTTT. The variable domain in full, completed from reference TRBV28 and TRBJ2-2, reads DVKVTQSSRYLVKRTGEKVFLECVQDMDHENMFWYRQDPGLGLRLIYFSYDVKMKEKGDIPEGYSVSREKKERFSLILESASTNQTSMYLCASKTGGTGELFFGEGSRLTVL.

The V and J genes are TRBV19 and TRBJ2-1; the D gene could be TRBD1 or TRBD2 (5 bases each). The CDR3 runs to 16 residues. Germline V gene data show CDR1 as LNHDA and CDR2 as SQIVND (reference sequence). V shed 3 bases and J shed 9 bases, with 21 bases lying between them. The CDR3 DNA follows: TGTGCCAGTAGTATTCGGTCCCAGGGACGGCACGGTGAGCAGTTCTTC. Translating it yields CASSIRSQGRHGEQFF.

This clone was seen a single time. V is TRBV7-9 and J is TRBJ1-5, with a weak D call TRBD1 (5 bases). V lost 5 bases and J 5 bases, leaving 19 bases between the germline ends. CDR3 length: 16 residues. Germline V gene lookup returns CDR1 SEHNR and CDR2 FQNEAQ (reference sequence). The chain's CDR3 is CASSQGRISPHQPQHF. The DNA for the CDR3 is TGTGCCAGCAGCCAGGGTCGGATCTCACCTCATCAGCCCCAGCATTTT. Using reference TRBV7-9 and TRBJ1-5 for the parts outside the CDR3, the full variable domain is DTGVSQNPRHKITKRGQNVTFRCDPISEHNRLYWYRQTLGQGPEFLTYFQNEAQLEKSRLLSDRFSAERPKGSFSTLEIQRTEQGDSAMYLCASSQGRISPHQPQHFGDGTRLSIL.

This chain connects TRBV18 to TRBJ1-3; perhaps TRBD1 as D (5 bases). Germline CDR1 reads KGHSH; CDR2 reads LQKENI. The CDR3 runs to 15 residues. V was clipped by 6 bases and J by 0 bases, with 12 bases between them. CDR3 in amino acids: CASSTTGDSGNTIYF. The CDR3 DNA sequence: TGTGCCAGCTCTACCACAGGAGACTCTGGAAACACCATATATTTT.

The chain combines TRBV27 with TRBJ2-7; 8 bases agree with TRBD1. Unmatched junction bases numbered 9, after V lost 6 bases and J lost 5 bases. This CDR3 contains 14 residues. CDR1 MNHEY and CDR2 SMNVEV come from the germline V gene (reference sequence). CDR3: CASRQTTGVNEQYF. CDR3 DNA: TGTGCCAGCAGACAAACGACAGGGGTAAACGAGCAGTACTTC.

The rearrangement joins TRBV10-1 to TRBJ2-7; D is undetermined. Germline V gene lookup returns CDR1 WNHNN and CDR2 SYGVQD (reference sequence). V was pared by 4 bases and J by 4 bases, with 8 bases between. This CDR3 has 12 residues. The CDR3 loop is CASSGGPYEQYF. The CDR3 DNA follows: TGCGCCAGCAGTGGGGGTCCTTACGAGCAGTACTTC.

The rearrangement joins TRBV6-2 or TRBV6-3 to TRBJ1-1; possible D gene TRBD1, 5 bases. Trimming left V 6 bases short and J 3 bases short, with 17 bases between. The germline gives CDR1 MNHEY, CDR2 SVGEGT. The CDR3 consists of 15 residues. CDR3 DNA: TGTGCCAGCAGCCTCCCCATGGGACGGGACACTGAAGCTTTCTTT. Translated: CASSLPMGRDTEAFF.

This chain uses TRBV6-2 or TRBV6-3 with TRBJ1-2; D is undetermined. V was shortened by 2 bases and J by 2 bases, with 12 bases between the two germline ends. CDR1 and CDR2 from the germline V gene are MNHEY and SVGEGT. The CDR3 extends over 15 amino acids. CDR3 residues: CASSYRTPTNYGYTF. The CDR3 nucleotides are TGTGCCAGCAGTTACAGGACTCCGACGAACTATGGCTACACCTTC.

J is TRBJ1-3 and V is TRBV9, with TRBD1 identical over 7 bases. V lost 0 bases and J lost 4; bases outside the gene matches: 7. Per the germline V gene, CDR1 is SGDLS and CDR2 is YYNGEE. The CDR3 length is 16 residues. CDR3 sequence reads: CASSVELQGSGNTIYF. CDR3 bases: TGTGCCAGCAGCGTAGAGTTACAGGGGTCAGGAAACACCATATATTTT.

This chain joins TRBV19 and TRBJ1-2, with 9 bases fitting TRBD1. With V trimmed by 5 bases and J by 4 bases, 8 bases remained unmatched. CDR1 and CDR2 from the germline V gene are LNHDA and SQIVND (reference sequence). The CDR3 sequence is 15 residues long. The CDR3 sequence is CASSFGTGSTYGYTF. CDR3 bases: TGTGCCAGTAGTTTCGGGACAGGGTCAACCTATGGCTACACCTTC. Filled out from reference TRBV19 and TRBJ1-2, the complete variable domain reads DGGITQSPKYLFRKEGQNVTLSCEQNLNHDAMYWYRQDPGQGLRLIYYSQIVNDFQKGDIAEGYSVSREKKESFPLTVTSAQKNPTAFYLCASSFGTGSTYGYTFGSGTRLTVV.

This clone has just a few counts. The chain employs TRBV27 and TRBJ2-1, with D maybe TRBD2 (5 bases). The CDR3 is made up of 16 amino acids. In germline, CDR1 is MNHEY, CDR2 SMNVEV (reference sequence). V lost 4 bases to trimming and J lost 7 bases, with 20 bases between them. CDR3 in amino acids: CASSSPAAYRRNEQFF. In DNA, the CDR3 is TGTGCCAGCAGTTCTCCAGCGGCCTACCGGAGGAATGAGCAGTTCTTC.

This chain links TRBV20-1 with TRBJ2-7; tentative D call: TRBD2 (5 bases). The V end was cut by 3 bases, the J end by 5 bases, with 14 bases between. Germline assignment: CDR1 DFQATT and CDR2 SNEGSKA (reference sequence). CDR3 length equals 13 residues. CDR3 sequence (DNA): TGCAGTGCTAGTGGTCGGACTCAGGACGAGCAGTACTTC. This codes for CSASGRTQDEQYF.

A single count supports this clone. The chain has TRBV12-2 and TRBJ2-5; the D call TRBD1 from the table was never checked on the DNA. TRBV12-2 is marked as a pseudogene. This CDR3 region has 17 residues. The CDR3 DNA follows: TGTGCAAGTCGCTTAAAGGTTGTGTACAGGGTCGGAGAGACCCAGTACTTC. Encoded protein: CASRLKVVYRVGETQYF.

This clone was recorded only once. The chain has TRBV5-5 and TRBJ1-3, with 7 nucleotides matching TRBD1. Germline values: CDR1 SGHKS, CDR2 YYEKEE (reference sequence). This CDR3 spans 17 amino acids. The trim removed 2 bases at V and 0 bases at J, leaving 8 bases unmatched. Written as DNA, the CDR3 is TGTGCCAGCAGCTTATCGACAGGGCGGAACTCTGGAAACACCATATATTTT. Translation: CASSLSTGRNSGNTIYF.

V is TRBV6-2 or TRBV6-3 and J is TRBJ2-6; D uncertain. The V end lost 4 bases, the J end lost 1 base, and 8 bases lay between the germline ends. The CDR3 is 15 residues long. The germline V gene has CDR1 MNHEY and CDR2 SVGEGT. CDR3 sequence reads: CASSSHTSGANVLTF. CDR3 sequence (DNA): TGTGCCAGCAGTTCTCACACTTCTGGGGCCAACGTCCTGACTTTC.

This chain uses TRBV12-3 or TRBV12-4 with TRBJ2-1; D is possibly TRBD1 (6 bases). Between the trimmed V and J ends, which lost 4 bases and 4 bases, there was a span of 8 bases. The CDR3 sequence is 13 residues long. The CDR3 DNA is TGTGCCAGCAGTTCAGGACAGTACAATGAGCAGTTCTTC. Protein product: CASSSGQYNEQFF.

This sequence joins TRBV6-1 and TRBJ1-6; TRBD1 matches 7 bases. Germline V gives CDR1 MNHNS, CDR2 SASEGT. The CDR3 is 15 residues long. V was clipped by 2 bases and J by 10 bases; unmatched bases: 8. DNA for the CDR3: TGTGCCAGCAGTGAAAACAGGGGAGGTGGATCACCCCTCCACTTT. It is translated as CASSENRGGGSPLHF.